Below are 18 T cell receptor beta chains sequenced from a single sample in a study of T cell changes during pregnancy in multiple sclerosis. The table came from immunoSEQ multiplex PCR; TCRdb's copy has only in-frame clones and leaves some out. The table records about 23,000 clones, approximately 84% of them present only once. The starting material was CD8+ T cells from peripheral blood mononuclear cells, obtained after pregnancy. These receptors were taken from a female donor with multiple sclerosis, enrolled in a pregnancy study.

This sequence joins TRBV4-1 and TRBJ2-7; TRBD1 matches 8 bases. Germline V lookup: CDR1 MGHRA, CDR2 YSYEKL. The CDR3 has 14 amino acids. Trimming at V came to 8 bases and at J to 6 bases, leaving 12 bases not matched to a gene. CDR3 nucleotide sequence: TGCGCCAGCGGGCCTTGGACAGGGCAGGGCGAGCAGTACTTC. Amino acid sequence: CASGPWTGQGEQYF.

The chain uses TRBV11-3 and TRBJ2-2; 7 nucleotides line up with TRBD2. In germline, CDR1 is SGHNT, CDR2 YENEEA. The CDR3 consists of 16 residues. After removal of 5 bases from V and 5 bases from J, the junction contained 11 bases not matched to a gene. CDR3 sequence reads: CASSLSPGLETGELFF. The CDR3 DNA is TGTGCCAGCAGCCTCTCCCCTGGACTAGAGACCGGGGAGCTGTTTTTT.

DNA for the CDR3: TGTGCCAGCAGCTGGACAAATGGGATGGTGGGGGAGCTGTTTTTT. The encoded protein is CASSWTNGMVGELFF. V and J are TRBV5-5 and TRBJ2-2, with D possibly being TRBD1 (5 bases). Germline V gives CDR1 SGHKS, CDR2 YYEKEE (reference sequence). Trimming pared 3 bases from V and 8 bases from J, leaving 17 bases between. The CDR3 is made up of 15 amino acids.

The V call is TRBV10-3, the J call TRBJ1-2, with 7 bases identical to TRBD1. Germline V gene lookup returns CDR1 ENHRY and CDR2 SYGVKD. The ends lost 5 bases at V and 4 bases at J; junction bases unmatched: 19. The CDR3 consists of 18 residues. DNA of the CDR3: TGTGCCATCAGTCCCTACCGGGACAGACCTCTTTACGCCTATGGCTACACCTTC. Encoded protein: CAISPYRDRPLYAYGYTF.

The rearrangement uses TRBV25-1 and TRBJ2-1, with TRBD1 matching 7 bases. From germline, CDR1 is MGHDK and CDR2 SYGVNS. J gave up 5 bases and V 2 bases, and 3 bases lay outside the gene matches. The CDR3 spans 14 residues. As DNA, the CDR3 is TGTGCCAGCAGTGAACTGGGACAGAACAATGAGCAGTTCTTC. This encodes CASSELGQNNEQFF.

The chain recombines TRBV11-1 with TRBJ2-1, with D tentatively TRBD2 (7 bases). V dropped 1 base and J dropped 5 bases, with 9 bases sitting between them. CDR1 and CDR2 from the germline V gene are SGHAT and FQDESV (reference sequence). CDR3 size: 14 residues. The CDR3, as DNA: TGTGCCAGCAGCTTAGTGGGGGGGCACAATGAGCAGTTCTTC. It encodes CASSLVGGHNEQFF.

The chain carries TRBV7-9 and TRBJ2-3; 11 nucleotides agree with TRBD2. Germline lookup yields CDR1 SEHNR and CDR2 FQNEAQ (reference sequence). V was clipped by 5 bases and J by 5 bases; unmatched bases: 12. The CDR3 sequence is 17 residues long. The CDR3 bases are TGTGCCAGCAGCATCCCCGGAGTAGCGGGAGGGGGAGATACGCAGTATTTT. This codes for CASSIPGVAGGGDTQYF.

Only a few counts were recorded for this clone. The chain couples TRBV12-5 to TRBJ1-2, with D unclear. The V and J ends lost 5 bases and 4 bases respectively, with 11 bases between them. Germline loops: CDR1 LGHNT, CDR2 FRNRAP. The CDR3 length is 13 residues. The CDR3 DNA reads as TGTGCTAGTGGTAAGGACGGACTCTATGGCTACACCTTC. It is translated as CASGKDGLYGYTF.

J is TRBJ2-5 and V is TRBV7-9; 9 positions match TRBD1. The V and J ends lost 5 bases and 5 bases, in that order; junction bases with no gene match: 6. The CDR3 length is 14 residues. The germline gives CDR1 SEHNR, CDR2 FQNEAQ (reference sequence). CDR3 bases: TGTGCCAGCAGCCTACAGGGGGCGGTGGAGACCCAGTACTTC. This encodes CASSLQGAVETQYF.

The chain recombines TRBV6-1 with TRBJ1-1; 9 bases map to TRBD1. The V segment lost 3 bases and the J segment 4 bases; nucleotides outside the gene matches: 3. This CDR3 has 14 residues. CDR1 and CDR2 (germline): MNHNS, SASEGT. CDR3 sequence (DNA): TGTGCCAGCAGTGAGGGACAGGGTCTCACTGAAGCTTTCTTT. Its protein is CASSEGQGLTEAFF.

V is TRBV9 and J is TRBJ1-6, with D possibly TRBD1 on 5 matching bases. The length of the CDR3 is 17 residues. Per the germline V gene, CDR1 is SGDLS and CDR2 is YYNGEE. V was pared by 4 bases and J by 2 bases, with 16 bases between. CDR3 residues: CASSPGGDGPYNSPLHF. The CDR3 nucleotides read TGTGCCAGCAGCCCCGGGGGGGATGGCCCCTATAATTCACCCCTCCACTTT.

V gene TRBV4-3 combines with J gene TRBJ2-7, with a possible D match to TRBD1 (5 bases). The ends were cut back, 0 bases at V and 6 bases at J, with 18 bases in the middle. Germline V gene data show CDR1 as LGHNA and CDR2 as YSLEER. This CDR3 has 16 residues. The CDR3 nucleotides are TGCGCCAGCAGCCAAGATTGGGGCCTGGCTGGGCTCGAGCAGTACTTC. As protein: CASSQDWGLAGLEQYF.

The rearrangement uses TRBV6-4 and TRBJ2-2, with 10 bases matching TRBD1. Germline assignment: CDR1 MRHNA and CDR2 SNTAGT. V lost 6 bases to trimming and J lost 4 bases; unmatched junction nucleotides: 5. The CDR3 sequence is 15 residues long. The CDR3 nucleotides are TGTGCCAGCAGCGCGACAGGGGGCTCCACCGGGGAGCTGTTTTTT. Its translation: CASSATGGSTGELFF.

The chain carries TRBV4-2 and TRBJ1-2; D uncertain. The CDR3 covers 16 residues. Germline V CDR1 and CDR2: LGHNA, YNFKEQ. Trimming shortened V by 0 bases and J by 4 bases, and 15 bases separated the two germline ends. The CDR3 here is CASSQERWWRPYGYTF. The CDR3 DNA reads TGTGCCAGCAGCCAAGAAAGATGGTGGCGGCCCTATGGCTACACCTTC.

The rearrangement joins TRBV5-5 to TRBJ1-1, with TRBD1 matching 7 bases. CDR3 size: 14 residues. The trim removed 4 bases at V and 3 bases at J, leaving 6 bases unmatched. In germline, CDR1 is SGHKS, CDR2 YYEKEE (reference sequence). This chain's CDR3 is CASSPGQADTEAFF. In DNA, the CDR3 is TGTGCCAGCAGCCCCGGACAGGCCGACACTGAAGCTTTCTTT. Filled out from reference TRBV5-5 and TRBJ1-1, the complete variable domain reads DAGVTQSPTHLIKTRGQQVTLRCSPISGHKSVSWYQQVLGQGPQFIFQYYEKEERGRGNFPDRFSARQFPNYSSELNVNALLLGDSALYLCASSPGQADTEAFFGQGTRLTVV.

This chain links TRBV4-2 with TRBJ2-5; TRBD2 might be the D (5 bases). The CDR3 has 11 residues. V lost 6 bases and J lost 7, with 9 bases in between. The germline gives CDR1 LGHNA, CDR2 YNFKEQ. The CDR3 coding sequence is TGTGCCAGCAGGCGCGCGGGGACCCAGTACTTC. Translated: CASRRAGTQYF.

This rearrangement joins TRBV6-4 to TRBJ1-5; D is possibly TRBD1 (5 bases). In germline, CDR1 is MRHNA, CDR2 SNTAGT. This CDR3 comprises 14 residues. Trimming removed 3 bases from V and 1 base from J, with 7 bases in between. The CDR3 loop reads CASSEGLSNQPQHF. For the CDR3, the DNA is TGTGCCAGCAGTGAGGGACTCAGCAATCAGCCCCAGCATTTT.

The chain's CDR3 is CSVVRAGGPTDTQYF. The CDR3 DNA sequence: TGCAGCGTGGTCCGGGCGGGAGGGCCAACAGATACGCAGTATTTT. The chain employs TRBV29-1 and TRBJ2-3; 9 nucleotides agree with TRBD2. This CDR3 is 15 amino acids long. V was pared by 6 bases and J by 3 bases, with 10 bases of the junction left unmatched. Germline-derived CDR1 and CDR2 are SQVTM and ANQGSEA.